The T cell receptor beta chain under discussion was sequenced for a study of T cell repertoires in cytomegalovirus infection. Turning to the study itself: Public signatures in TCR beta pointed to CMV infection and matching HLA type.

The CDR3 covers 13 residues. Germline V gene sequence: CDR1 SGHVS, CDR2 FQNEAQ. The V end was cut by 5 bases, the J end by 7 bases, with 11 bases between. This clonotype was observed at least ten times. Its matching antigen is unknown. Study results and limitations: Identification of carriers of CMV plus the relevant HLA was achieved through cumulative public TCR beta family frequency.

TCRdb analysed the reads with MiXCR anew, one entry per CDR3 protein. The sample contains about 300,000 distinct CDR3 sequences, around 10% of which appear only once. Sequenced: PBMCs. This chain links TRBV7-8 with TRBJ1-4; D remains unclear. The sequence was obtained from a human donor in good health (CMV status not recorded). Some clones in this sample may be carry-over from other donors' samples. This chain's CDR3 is CASSPRTGEKLFF. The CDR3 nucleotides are TGTGCCAGCAGCCCCCGGACGGGTGAAAAACTGTTTTTT. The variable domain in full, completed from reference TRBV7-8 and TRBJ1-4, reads GAGVSQSPRYKVAKRGQDVALRCDPISGHVSLFWYQQALGQGPEFLTYFQNEAQLDKSGLPSDRFFAERPEGSVSTLKIQRTQQEDSAVYLCASSPRTGEKLFFGSGTQLSVL.